Listed below are T cell receptor beta chains from one sample, sequenced in a study of blood T cell repertoires in COVID-19. Repertoires were generated with immunoSEQ multiplex PCR, while TCRdb's copy carries only in-frame clones and drops some. The sample consists of approximately 160,000 clones, 93% of them appearing once. Material for sequencing was peripheral blood. The receptors here all came from a woman aged 55-70 years with COVID-19, enrolled during active disease. Each CDR3 is given with its conserved first and last residue. The D gene is left open where the match is weak. Some rows mark clone size as missing; the rest say once, few, many or name a class of expanded clone.

v_gene	d_gene	abundance	j_gene	CDR3aa	CDR3nt
TRBV10-3	-	-	TRBJ2-5	CAISESQWETQYF	TGTGCCATCAGTGAGTCACAATGGGAGACCCAGTACTTC
TRBV20-1	-	-	TRBJ2-1	CSASKARAGLYDEQFF	TGCAGTGCTAGTAAGGCTAGGGCGGGTTTGTACGATGAGCAGTTCTTC
TRBV5-4	-	-	TRBJ2-2	CASSREGIHTGELFF	TGTGCCAGCAGCCGAGAGGGCATACACACCGGGGAGCTGTTTTTT
TRBV5-1	TRBD1	once	TRBJ1-1	CASSLATGGDYTEAFF	TGCGCCAGCAGCTTGGCCACAGGGGGAGATTACACTGAAGCTTTCTTT
TRBV4-3	-	few	TRBJ2-7	CASSQDLLQGYEQYF	TGCGCCAGCAGCCAAGATCTATTGCAGGGCTACGAGCAGTACTTC
TRBV5-1	TRBD1	-	TRBJ1-1	CASSLTGMNTEAFF	TGCGCCAGCAGCCTGACAGGGATGAACACTGAAGCTTTCTTT
TRBV4-2	TRBD1	-	TRBJ1-2	CASSQDGRPGQGSDGYTF	TGTGCCAGCAGCCAAGATGGCCGACCGGGACAGGGTTCGGATGGCTACACCTTC
TRBV20-1	-	-	TRBJ1-5	CSASYGTNQPQHF	TGCAGTGCTAGTTACGGTACCAATCAGCCCCAGCATTTT
TRBV29-1	-	-	TRBJ2-7	CSVDVAGLGGEQYF	TGCAGCGTTGATGTCGCAGGCCTCGGGGGCGAGCAGTACTTC
TRBV19	-	-	TRBJ2-7	CASSRRDSYEQYF	TGTGCCAGTAGTAGACGGGATTCCTACGAGCAGTACTTC
TRBV10-3	TRBD2	-	TRBJ2-7	CATSRTSGYYEQYF	TGTGCCACCTCCAGGACTAGCGGGTACTACGAGCAGTACTTC
TRBV7-9	-	few	TRBJ1-5	CASSPDGVGQPQHF	TGTGCCAGCAGCCCTGACGGGGTCGGTCAGCCCCAGCATTTT
TRBV7-9	-	-	TRBJ1-2	CASTPVRDYGYTF	TGTGCCAGCACCCCCGTGCGCGACTATGGCTACACCTTC
TRBV19	TRBD1	-	TRBJ1-5	CASSTSRGNQPQHF	TGTGCCAGTAGTACAAGCAGGGGGAATCAGCCCCAGCATTTT
TRBV5-4	-	-	TRBJ1-1	CASSQRGNTEAFF	TGTGCCAGCAGCCAGCGGGGAAATACTGAAGCTTTCTTT
TRBV23-1	-	-	TRBJ1-5	CASSDAENHQPQHF	TGCGCCAGCAGTGATGCCGAGAACCATCAGCCCCAGCATTTT
TRBV11-2	-	-	TRBJ2-3	CASSRRLGGDPQDTQYF	TGTGCCAGCAGCCGGCGATTAGGGGGGGACCCTCAAGATACGCAGTATTTT
TRBV7-9	-	-	TRBJ1-5	CASSLVPPEGNQPQHF	TGTGCCAGCAGCTTAGTTCCCCCCGAGGGCAATCAGCCCCAGCATTTT
TRBV6-5	-	once	TRBJ2-5	CASSQQGGETQYF	TGTGCCAGCAGTCAACAGGGCGGTGAGACCCAGTACTTC
TRBV4-2	TRBD1	-	TRBJ2-7	CASSQLQGATRNEQYF	TGTGCCAGCAGCCAGCTCCAGGGGGCTACTCGGAACGAGCAGTACTTC
TRBV4-2	-	-	TRBJ2-2	CASRPPGTGELFF	TGTGCCAGCAGACCTCCCGGGACCGGGGAGCTGTTTTTT
TRBV6-5	-	-	TRBJ2-1	CASSPKFQGKDEQFF	TGTGCCAGCAGTCCGAAATTCCAGGGAAAGGATGAGCAGTTCTTC
TRBV5-4	TRBD1	-	TRBJ2-7	CASSEPRTGRYEQYF	TGTGCCAGCAGCGAACCCCGGACAGGCAGGTACGAGCAGTACTTC
TRBV6-4	TRBD1	-	TRBJ1-1	CATLGQGATNTEAFF	TGTGCCACCCTAGGGCAGGGGGCAACGAACACTGAAGCTTTCTTT
TRBV6-2/TRBV6-3	-	-	TRBJ2-5	CASSSTIGVTQYF	TGTGCCAGCAGCTCGACTATCGGGGTGACCCAGTACTTC
TRBV9	-	-	TRBJ1-6	CASSVRGSGSPLHF	TGTGCCAGCAGCGTCAGGGGAAGCGGTTCACCCCTCCACTTT
TRBV6-2/TRBV6-3	-	-	TRBJ2-5	CASSFPRETQYF	TGTGCCAGCAGTTTCCCGAGAGAGACCCAGTACTTC
TRBV12-5	TRBD1	-	TRBJ2-7	CASAWGTGGKDEQYF	TGTGCTAGTGCCTGGGGGACAGGGGGCAAGGACGAGCAGTACTTC
TRBV11-2	TRBD1	-	TRBJ1-1	CASSPGTGGQNTEAFF	TGTGCCAGCAGCCCCGGGACAGGGGGTCAGAACACTGAAGCTTTCTTT
TRBV4-2	-	few	TRBJ1-4	CASSLRQASNEKLFF	TGTGCCAGCAGCCTAAGACAGGCCTCTAATGAAAAACTGTTTTTT
TRBV10-3	-	-	TRBJ1-6	CAIRDQGQTYNSPLHF	TGTGCCATCAGAGACCAGGGGCAGACCTATAATTCACCCCTCCACTTT
TRBV6-5	TRBD1	-	TRBJ1-2	CASSRTGYGYTF	TGTGCCAGCAGTAGGACAGGGTATGGCTACACCTTC
TRBV5-5	-	-	TRBJ1-5	CASSSVFNQPQHF	TGTGCCAGCAGCTCCGTATTTAATCAGCCCCAGCATTTT
TRBV28	-	-	TRBJ1-4	CASSSGFGGEKLFF	TGTGCCAGCAGTTCAGGGTTCGGGGGTGAAAAACTGTTTTTT
TRBV5-1	-	once	TRBJ2-5	CASSPRFSGLTQETQYF	TGCGCCAGCAGTCCCCGATTTAGCGGACTCACCCAAGAGACCCAGTACTTC
TRBV2	-	-	TRBJ1-4	CASRGDTRQPREKLFF	TGTGCCAGCAGGGGGGACACCCGTCAACCGAGAGAAAAACTGTTTTTT
TRBV11-3	-	-	TRBJ2-7	CASSHRTAPYEQYF	TGTGCCAGCAGCCATCGGACAGCCCCCTACGAGCAGTACTTC